A single sample is the source of the 7 T cell receptor beta chains below, sequenced in a study of technical replicates of blood from a handful of donors. Repertoires were generated with immunoSEQ multiplex PCR, while TCRdb's copy carries only in-frame clones and drops some. The sample has some 62,000 clones; more than 75% are singletons. Sample: PBMCs. The receptors stem from a human donor in good health. Some clones in this sample may be carry-over from other donors' samples.

This chain joins TRBV18 and TRBJ2-7; TRBD1 might be the D (6 bases). V lost 2 bases to trimming and J lost 2 bases, with 13 bases between them. The CDR3 spans 15 residues. The germline CDR1 and CDR2 sequences are KGHSH and LQKENI. CDR3 loop: CASSPNQGIPYEQYF. The CDR3 DNA sequence: TGTGCCAGCTCACCAAATCAGGGGATTCCCTACGAGCAGTACTTC.

The rearrangement links TRBV6-1 to TRBJ1-1; D is undetermined. V was pared by 7 bases and J by 0 bases, with 12 bases between. The CDR3 is 14 residues long. Germline-derived CDR1 and CDR2 are MNHNS and SASEGT. Here the CDR3 DNA reads TGTGCCAGCAAAAAAGAGGCTTTGAACACTGAAGCTTTCTTT. Translating it yields CASKKEALNTEAFF.

This clone occurred many times. The V call is TRBV7-8, the J call TRBJ2-7, with D maybe TRBD1 (5 bases). CDR3 size: 15 residues. The V end was cut by 4 bases, the J end by 3 bases, with 16 bases between. The germline gives CDR1 SGHVS, CDR2 FQNEAQ. The CDR3 region has the DNA TGTGCCAGCAGCTCCCCCTGGGGCAGCCACTACGAGCAGTACTTC. Translated: CASSSPWGSHYEQYF.

This sequence joins TRBV13 and TRBJ2-3; possible D gene TRBD1, 6 bases. There are 14 residues in the CDR3. Germline-derived CDR1 and CDR2 are PRHDT and FYEKMQ (reference sequence). V was trimmed by 3 bases and J by 2 bases, leaving 9 bases between them. CDR3 amino acids: CASSLPGATDTQYF. CDR3 nucleotide sequence: TGTGCCAGCAGCTTGCCAGGGGCCACAGATACGCAGTATTTT. Complete variable domain (other parts from reference TRBV13 and TRBJ2-3): AAGVIQSPRHLIKEKRETATLKCYPIPRHDTVYWYQQGPGQDPQFLISFYEKMQSDKGSIPDRFSAQQFSDYHSELNMSSLELGDSALYFCASSLPGATDTQYFGPGTRLTVL.

The chain has TRBV4-1 and TRBJ2-7; D is perhaps TRBD2 (6 bases). The length of the CDR3 is 13 residues. CDR1 is MGHRA, CDR2 YSYEKL, per germline. V shed 4 bases and J shed 1 base, with 8 bases lying between them. The CDR3, as DNA: TGCGCCAGCAGCCTCCGGGGGTCCTACGAGCAGTACTTC. This encodes CASSLRGSYEQYF.

This chain joins TRBV4-3 and TRBJ1-4; D perhaps matches TRBD1 (6 bases). The CDR3 consists of 15 residues. Germline assignment: CDR1 LGHNA and CDR2 YSLEER. The V gene lost 4 bases and the J gene lost 7 bases, with 16 bases spanning the gap. The CDR3 DNA reads TGCGCCAGCAGCCCCCTTGAGGGGGGGAGTGAAAAACTGTTTTTT. Its translation: CASSPLEGGSEKLFF.

This clone occurred once. The rearrangement joins TRBV6-5 to TRBJ1-2, with D possibly TRBD1 on 6 matching bases. The CDR3 extends over 15 amino acids. Trimming removed 0 bases from V and 5 bases from J, with 13 bases in between. The germline CDR1 and CDR2 sequences are MNHEY and SVGAGI. Here the CDR3 reads CASSYSFGQIYGYTF. Here the CDR3 DNA reads TGTGCCAGCAGTTACTCCTTTGGACAGATTTATGGCTACACCTTC.